One and the same sample provided the 8 T cell receptor beta chains below, sequenced in a study of identical twins (dated by TCRdb to 2016 to 2017). The library came from 5' RACE. Sequencing took place on an Illumina HiSeq 2000. The public reads were reanalyzed by TCRdb: fastp trimming at Q25, MiXCR alignment, in-frame beta chains only. Merged by CDR3 protein, the rows form single entries marked with the most common genes and DNA. Here the sample has about 1.7 million distinct CDR3 sequences; 32% occur a single time. The ten largest clones add up to around 0.3% of the sample. Sequenced sample: cord blood. The receptors shown here come from a newborn girl in good health.

This clonotype was observed a few times. The V and J genes are TRBV10-3 and TRBJ2-3, with a weak D call TRBD2 (6 bases). Germline values: CDR1 ENHRY, CDR2 SYGVKD. The CDR3 has 13 amino acids. The ends were cut back, 6 bases at V and 0 bases at J, with 7 bases in the middle. Here the CDR3 reads CAIRGLSTDTQYF. CDR3 in DNA: TGTGCCATCAGGGGACTGAGCACAGATACGCAGTATTTT.

The chain employs TRBV5-5 and TRBJ1-2; 7 bases map to TRBD1. The CDR3 has 15 amino acids. V gave up 2 bases and J gave up 2 bases; unmatched junction bases: 6. Germline loops: CDR1 SGHKS, CDR2 YYEKEE (reference sequence). Written as DNA, the CDR3 is TGTGCCAGCAGCTTTTCTGCGACAGGGAACTATGGCTACACCTTC. It translates to CASSFSATGNYGYTF.

This clonotype came up a few times. The genes are TRBV28 and TRBJ2-3; 9 bases align to TRBD2. Germline V gene sequence: CDR1 MDHEN, CDR2 SYDVKM. The CDR3 totals 14 residues. V lost 3 bases to trimming and J lost 7 bases; unmatched junction nucleotides: 5. This CDR3 is CASSFRLADYTQYF. In nucleotides, the CDR3 is TGTGCCAGCAGTTTTCGACTAGCGGACTATACGCAGTATTTT.

Comments on this clonotype: Germline and junction disagree at one end, which may indicate a read error. The rearrangement joins TRBV20-1 to TRBJ2-3, with TRBD2 matching over 8 bases. Germline-derived CDR1 and CDR2 are DFQATT and SNEGSKA (reference sequence). This CDR3 region has 14 residues. The CDR3 sequence is CSTREGLGADTQYF. The DNA for the CDR3 is TGCAGTACTAGAGAGGGACTAGGAGCAGATACGCAGTATTTT.

This chain connects TRBV5-1 to TRBJ1-1, with 7 nucleotides matching TRBD1. Trimming cost V 0 bases and J 4 bases; bases outside gene matches: 6. The V gene's germline CDR1 is SGHRS and CDR2 YFSETQ. The CDR3 length is 15 residues. CDR3 residues: CASSLDGTGVTEAFF. CDR3 coding DNA: TGCGCCAGCAGCTTGGACGGAACAGGGGTCACTGAAGCTTTCTTT.

The chain combines TRBV27 with TRBJ2-7; D is possibly TRBD1 (5 bases). Germline V CDR1 and CDR2: MNHEY, SMNVEV (reference sequence). The CDR3 sequence is 15 residues long. Trimming left V 6 bases short and J 0 bases short, with 15 bases between. DNA of the CDR3: TGTGCCAGCAGCGCAATTACCGACAGCTCCTACGAGCAGTACTTC. It yields the protein CASSAITDSSYEQYF.

The chain carries TRBV20-1 and TRBJ1-2, with a possible D match to TRBD1 (6 bases). The V end was cut by 5 bases, the J end by 6 bases, with 13 bases between. Germline CDR1 DFQATT, CDR2 SNEGSKA (reference sequence). CDR3 length: 12 amino acids. The CDR3 nucleotides read TGCAGTGCTGCCCGAACAGGGAATGGCTACACCTTC. This translates into CSAARTGNGYTF.

Points on this clonotype: A read error may account for a junction end that differs from germline. The chain joins TRBV3-1 to TRBJ2-7; 8 bases line up with TRBD2. CDR1 and CDR2 (germline): LGHDT, YNNKEL (reference sequence). This CDR3 has 15 residues. The CDR3 sequence: CASSQSSGGYGEHYF. The CDR3 bases are TGTGCCAGCAGCCAGTCAAGCGGGGGATACGGCGAGCACTACTTC.